This record concerns one T cell receptor (beta chain) sequence. Its target is unknown. The TCR beta cDNA libraries carried unique molecular identifiers. TCRdb fed the PCR reads into MiXCR, producing one record per CDR3 protein. This sample has about 680,000 distinct CDR3 sequences, with around 60% found just once. This entry is derived from a study of post-analysis software for immune sequencing data. General study findings and limits: Patients had higher frequencies than controls of about five TRBV segments, including TRBV5-6, TRBV5-1 and TRBV20-1. People with multiple sclerosis had a significantly lower normalized Chao1 diversity than controls did.

Per the germline V gene, CDR1 is KGHSH and CDR2 is LQKENI. CDR3 size: 11 residues. Trimming took off 11 bases at V and 4 bases at J, with 11 bases between the two ends. The receptor was derived from a girl aged 2-15 years with multiple sclerosis. The chain is built from TRBV18 and TRBJ2-5; D is tentatively TRBD1 or TRBD2 (5 bases each). The sample consisted of blood. The CDR3 sequence: CAGGNGETQYF. The CDR3, as DNA: TGTGCCGGGGGTAATGGAGAGACCCAGTACTTC.